This entry lists 20 T cell receptor beta chains sequenced from one sample in a study of identical twins. TCRdb recomputed calls from the 5' RACE reads with MiXCR, one row per CDR3 protein. Found here are approximately 1.8 million distinct CDR3 sequences, 32% of them singletons; the top ten hold under 0.35%. The sequenced material came from cord blood. The receptors originated from a newborn girl in good health.

This sequence joins TRBV9 and TRBJ2-1; a possible D gene is TRBD2 (6 bases). The V gene lost 2 bases and the J gene lost 9 bases, with 18 bases spanning the gap. The germline V gene has CDR1 SGDLS and CDR2 YYNGEE. The CDR3 has 15 residues. CDR3 sequence: CASSVAGTKEGEQFF. The CDR3 nucleotides are TGTGCCAGCAGCGTCGCGGGGACCAAGGAGGGTGAGCAGTTCTTC. Complete variable domain (other parts from reference TRBV9 and TRBJ2-1): DSGVTQTPKHLITATGQRVTLRCSPRSGDLSVYWYQQSLDQGLQFLIQYYNGEERAKGNILERFSAQQFPDLHSELNLSSLELGDSALYFCASSVAGTKEGEQFFGPGTRLTVL.

This clonotype has a single count. Compared with germline, one end of the junction differs, possibly owing to a read error. The chain joins TRBV27 to TRBJ1-1, with TRBD1 as a possible D gene (5 bases). Germline CDR1 and CDR2: MNHEY and SMNVEV (reference sequence). This CDR3 region has 15 residues. As DNA, the CDR3 is TGTGCCGGCAGTTTGATCTCCCTTGGGGGAGGTGAAGCTTTCTTT. It translates to CAGSLISLGGGEAFF.

The rearrangement links TRBV11-2 to TRBJ2-2, with D hard to call. The germline CDR1 and CDR2 sequences are SGHAT and FQNNGV. Between the trimmed V and J ends, which lost 1 base and 4 bases, there was a span of 13 bases. This CDR3 contains 16 residues. CDR3 sequence (DNA): TGTGCCAGCAGCTTAGTACCAGGCCATTCCACCGGGGAGCTGTTTTTT. Translating it yields CASSLVPGHSTGELFF.

The chain is built from TRBV7-9 and TRBJ2-1, with no clear D. V was cut by 5 bases and J by 0 bases, with 14 bases left in between. Per the germline V gene, CDR1 is SEHNR and CDR2 is FQNEAQ (reference sequence). The CDR3 consists of 16 residues. CDR3: CASSPRLASSYNEQFF. CDR3 DNA: TGTGCCAGCAGCCCACGACTGGCAAGCTCCTACAATGAGCAGTTCTTC.

This chain uses TRBV3-1 with TRBJ2-4; D remains unclear. This CDR3 has 15 residues. Trimming stripped 2 bases from V and 0 bases from J, with 8 bases between. From germline, CDR1 is LGHDT and CDR2 YNNKEL (reference sequence). The CDR3 DNA follows: TGTGCCAGCAGCCAATTGTTCAGAGCCAAAAACATTCAGTACTTC. Translating gives CASSQLFRAKNIQYF.

This clonotype was observed many times. The V and J genes are TRBV11-2 and TRBJ2-1; 8 bases map to TRBD2. V lost 1 base and J lost 7; bases outside the gene matches: 6. The CDR3 consists of 15 residues. Per germline, CDR1 SGHAT and CDR2 FQNNGV. The CDR3 coding sequence is TGTGCCAGCAGCTTAGCGGGGGGGCCTTTGAATGAGCAGTTCTTC. Translating gives CASSLAGGPLNEQFF. Filled out from reference TRBV11-2 and TRBJ2-1, the complete variable domain reads EAGVAQSPRYKIIEKRQSVAFWCNPISGHATLYWYQQILGQGPKLLIQFQNNGVVDDSQLPKDRFSAERLKGVDSTLKIQPAKLEDSAVYLCASSLAGGPLNEQFFGPGTRLTVL.

This clonotype has only a few counts. The V gene is TRBV27, the J gene TRBJ2-1; 12 positions agree with TRBD2. With V trimmed by 3 bases and J by 1 base, 16 bases remained unmatched. This CDR3 has 21 residues. Per germline, CDR1 MNHEY and CDR2 SMNVEV (reference sequence). The CDR3, as DNA: TGTGCCAGCAGTTTCTTCCTCCCGGGACTAGCGGGTCGAGGATCCTACAATGAGCAGTTCTTC. The encoded protein is CASSFFLPGLAGRGSYNEQFF.

Only a few counts were recorded for this clonotype. The rearrangement links TRBV24-1 to TRBJ2-5; no definite D call. The CDR3 is made up of 15 amino acids. From germline, CDR1 is KGHDR and CDR2 SFDVKD. The ends were cut back, 4 bases at V and 4 bases at J, with 15 bases in the middle. CDR3 in amino acids: CATSDLGSRGETQYF. The CDR3 nucleotides are TGTGCCACCAGTGACCTAGGGTCCAGAGGAGAGACCCAGTACTTC.

This clonotype was counted between two and nine times. The chain carries TRBV14 and TRBJ1-2; D is unresolved. Trimming took off 1 base at V and 4 bases at J, with 10 bases between the two ends. The CDR3 length is 14 residues. In germline, CDR1 is SGHDN, CDR2 FVKESK. The CDR3 spells CASSQGGQAYGYTF. CDR3 nucleotides: TGTGCCAGCAGCCAAGGAGGTCAGGCCTATGGCTACACCTTC. The variable domain in full, completed from reference TRBV14 and TRBJ1-2, reads EAGVTQFPSHSVIEKGQTVTLRCDPISGHDNLYWYRRVMGKEIKFLLHFVKESKQDESGMPNNRFLAERTGGTYSTLKVQPAELEDSGVYFCASSQGGQAYGYTFGSGTRLTVV.

The V gene is TRBV6-1, the J gene TRBJ2-1, with D unclear. The CDR3 spans 14 residues. Germline CDR1 MNHNS, CDR2 SASEGT. V was trimmed by 4 bases and J by 5 bases, leaving 12 bases between them. The CDR3 DNA reads as TGTGCCAGCAGTGCTCAAGGGCCCCACAATGAGCAGTTCTTC. Protein: CASSAQGPHNEQFF.

The J gene is TRBJ2-3, the V gene TRBV20-1; 10 positions match TRBD1. J gave up 7 bases and V 5 bases, and 6 bases lay outside the gene matches. CDR3 size: 13 residues. Germline CDR1 reads DFQATT; CDR2 reads SNEGSKA (reference sequence). Written as DNA, the CDR3 is TGCAGTGCTGCCCGGGACAGGGGTAATACGCAGTATTTT. Its translation: CSAARDRGNTQYF.

This clonotype is a singleton in its sample. The rearrangement links TRBV12-3 or TRBV12-4 to TRBJ2-2; D is possibly TRBD1 (6 bases). CDR3 size: 15 residues. V was trimmed by 3 bases and J by 2 bases, leaving 10 bases between them. The CDR3 DNA sequence: TGTGCCAGCAGTTTGGGGACAATCAACACCGGGGAGCTGTTTTTT. Translated: CASSLGTINTGELFF.

The rearrangement links TRBV4-1 to TRBJ1-4; D might be TRBD1 (6 bases). The germline V gene encodes CDR1 MGHRA and CDR2 YSYEKL. Trimming shortened V by 0 bases and J by 5 bases, and 13 bases separated the two germline ends. The CDR3 is 16 residues long. CDR3 protein: CASSQDRTVPNEKLFF. CDR3 bases: TGCGCCAGCAGCCAAGATAGGACAGTTCCCAATGAAAAACTGTTTTTT.

The chain combines TRBV12-3 or TRBV12-4 with TRBJ1-2; possibly TRBD1 for D (6 bases). V gave up 5 bases and J gave up 8 bases, with 15 bases separating them. CDR3 length equals 13 residues. DNA of the CDR3: TGTGCCAGCAGTATCAACAGGGATCTGGGCTACACCTTC. It yields the protein CASSINRDLGYTF.

This clonotype was observed a few times. The V and J genes are TRBV12-3 or TRBV12-4 and TRBJ1-5; 7 bases map to TRBD1. V lost 4 bases to trimming and J lost 5 bases; unmatched junction nucleotides: 11. This CDR3 has 16 residues. CDR3 coding DNA: TGTGCCAGCAGTTCCGAACAGGGGACCTTGTATCAGCCCCAGCATTTT. As protein: CASSSEQGTLYQPQHF.

This clonotype was detected only a few times. A junction boundary mismatches the germline segment, possibly from a read error. The genes are TRBV2 and TRBJ2-3; maybe TRBD1 (5 bases). The germline V gene has CDR1 SNHLY and CDR2 FYNNEI. The CDR3 runs 13 residues. CDR3 nucleotides: TGTGCCCGCAGGGAAGCGAGCACAGATATGCAGTATTTT. Its translation: CARREASTDMQYF.

This clonotype showed up just a few times. The chain employs TRBV6-1 and TRBJ1-2; unclear D gene. From germline, CDR1 is MNHNS and CDR2 SASEGT. The CDR3 has 13 residues. Trimming removed 2 bases from V and 10 bases from J, with 14 bases in between. The DNA of the CDR3 is TGTGCCAGCAGTGAACGGCCAAGGGATACCTACACCTTC. Translating it yields CASSERPRDTYTF.

The chain recombines TRBV21-1 with TRBJ2-7; TRBD1, the table's D call, lacks a check against the DNA. TRBV21-1 is a recognized pseudogene. This CDR3 comprises 18 residues. The CDR3 protein is CASSKLRWDRPFSYEQYF. The CDR3 DNA reads TGTGCCAGCAGCAAATTACGTTGGGACAGGCCTTTCTCCTACGAGCAGTACTTC.

The V gene is TRBV5-5, the J gene TRBJ1-2, with a weak D call TRBD1 (5 bases). Germline-derived CDR1 and CDR2 are SGHKS and YYEKEE (reference sequence). The germline V and J ends were trimmed by 1 base and 3 bases, with 10 bases remaining between them. The CDR3 is made up of 14 amino acids. CDR3 sequence reads: CASSLNEGHYGYTF. The CDR3 nucleotides are TGTGCCAGCAGCTTGAATGAGGGACACTATGGCTACACCTTC.

This clonotype was counted a few times. J is TRBJ2-7 and V is TRBV14; 7 bases are a match to TRBD2. This CDR3 has 15 residues. V lost 4 bases, J lost 2 bases, and 8 bases stayed unmatched. Germline V gene lookup returns CDR1 SGHDN and CDR2 FVKESK. CDR3 nucleotide sequence: TGTGCCAGCAGCCCCCTGGCTAGCGGTCCCTACGAGCAGTACTTC. Translated: CASSPLASGPYEQYF. The whole variable domain, remainder taken from reference TRBV14 and TRBJ2-7, is EAGVTQFPSHSVIEKGQTVTLRCDPISGHDNLYWYRRVMGKEIKFLLHFVKESKQDESGMPNNRFLAERTGGTYSTLKVQPAELEDSGVYFCASSPLASGPYEQYFGPGTRLTVT.